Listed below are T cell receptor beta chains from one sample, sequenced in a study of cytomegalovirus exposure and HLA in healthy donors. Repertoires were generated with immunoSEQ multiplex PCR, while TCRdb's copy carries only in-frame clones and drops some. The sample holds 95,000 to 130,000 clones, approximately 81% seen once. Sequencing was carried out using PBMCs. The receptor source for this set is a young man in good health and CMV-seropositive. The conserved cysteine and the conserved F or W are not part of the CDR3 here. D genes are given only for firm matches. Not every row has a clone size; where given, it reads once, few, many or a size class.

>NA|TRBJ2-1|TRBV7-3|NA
ASSLNGGINEQF
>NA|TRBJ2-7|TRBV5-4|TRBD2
ASSFSGPAVVMY
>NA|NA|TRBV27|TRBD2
ASSSLAGAGYEQY
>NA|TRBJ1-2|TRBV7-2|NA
ASSSTTGRGYT
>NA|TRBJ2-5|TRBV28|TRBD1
ASSSGTVEETQY
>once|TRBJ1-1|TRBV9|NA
ASSEGGANTEAF
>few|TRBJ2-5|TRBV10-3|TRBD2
ASTRGSPFQETQY
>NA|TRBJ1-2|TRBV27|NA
ASRLRGGGYT
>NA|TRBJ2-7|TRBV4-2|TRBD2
ASSQGASGRNHEQY
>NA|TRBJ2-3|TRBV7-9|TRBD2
ASSLVFARAGATDTQY
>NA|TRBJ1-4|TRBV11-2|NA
ASSFDSLYRDEKLF
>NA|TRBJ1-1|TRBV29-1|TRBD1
SVVGQINTEAF
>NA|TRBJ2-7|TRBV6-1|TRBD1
ASSEQGQVLGEQY
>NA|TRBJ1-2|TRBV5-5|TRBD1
ASSLWGTGSGYT
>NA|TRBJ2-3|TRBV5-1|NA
ASSVSDTQY
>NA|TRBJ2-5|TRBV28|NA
ASSFGEGRRTETQY
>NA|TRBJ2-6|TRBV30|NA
AWSRGSGANGLT
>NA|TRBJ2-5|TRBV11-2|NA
ASSLDLRADQY